Reported below is one TCR beta chain. The antigen remains unidentified. A clone one base away is much larger, so this may be a read error. The template was RNA from unsorted bulk tissue. The source of the sample is a study of tumor and adjacent non-tumor tissue in lung cancer. Turning to the study itself: Aged about 30 to 85 years, patients included roughly 10 men and about 5 women with stage I to III disease.

Three rounds of nested PCR, following a modified ARM-PCR protocol, produced the TCRbeta library. One entry per CDR3 protein, called by TCRdb with MiXCR from the multiplex PCR reads. Of under 150,000 distinct CDR3 sequences in the sample, roughly 64% were seen once. Study results and limitations: In normal lung, the top 100 clones were significantly more dominant than in tumor.

CDR3 length equals 14 residues. Trimming took off 8 bases at V and 3 bases at J, with 16 bases between the two ends. The germline V gene encodes CDR1 MNHEY and CDR2 SVGEGT. This sequence was found in a man aged 25 to 40 with non-small cell lung cancer. Sample: lung tumor tissue. This chain connects TRBV6-2 or TRBV6-3 to TRBJ2-5; maybe TRBD1 (6 bases). The CDR3 is CASGDTGMEETQYF. DNA of the CDR3: TGTGCCAGCGGAGATACAGGGATGGAAGAGACCCAGTACTTC.